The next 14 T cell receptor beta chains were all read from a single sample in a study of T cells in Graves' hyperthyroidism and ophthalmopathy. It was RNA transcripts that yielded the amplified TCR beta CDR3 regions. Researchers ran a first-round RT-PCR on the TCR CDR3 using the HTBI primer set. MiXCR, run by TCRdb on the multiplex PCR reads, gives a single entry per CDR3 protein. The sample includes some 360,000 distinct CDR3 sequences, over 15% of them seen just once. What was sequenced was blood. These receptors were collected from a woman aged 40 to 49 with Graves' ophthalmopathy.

The CDR3 region has the DNA TGTGCCAGCACCGATCCCGCGGGGGTGAACACCGGGGAGCTGTTTTTT. This codes for CASTDPAGVNTGELFF. The V gene is TRBV6-1, the J gene TRBJ2-2; 7 nucleotides match TRBD2. V was pared by 7 bases and J by 1 base, with 9 bases of the junction left unmatched. Germline V lookup: CDR1 MNHNS, CDR2 SASEGT. The CDR3 runs 16 residues.

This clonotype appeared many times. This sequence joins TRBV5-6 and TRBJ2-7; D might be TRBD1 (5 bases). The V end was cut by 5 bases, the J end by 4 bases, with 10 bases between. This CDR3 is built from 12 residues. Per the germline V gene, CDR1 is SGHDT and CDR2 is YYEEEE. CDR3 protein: CASRGVGYEQYF. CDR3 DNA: TGTGCCAGCAGAGGGGTGGGATACGAGCAGTACTTC.

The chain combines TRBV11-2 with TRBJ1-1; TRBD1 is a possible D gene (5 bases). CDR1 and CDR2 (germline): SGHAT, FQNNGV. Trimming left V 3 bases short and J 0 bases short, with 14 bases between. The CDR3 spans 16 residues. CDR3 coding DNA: TGTGCCAGCAGCTTGAGGGGATGGCCCATGAACACTGAAGCTTTCTTT. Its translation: CASSLRGWPMNTEAFF.

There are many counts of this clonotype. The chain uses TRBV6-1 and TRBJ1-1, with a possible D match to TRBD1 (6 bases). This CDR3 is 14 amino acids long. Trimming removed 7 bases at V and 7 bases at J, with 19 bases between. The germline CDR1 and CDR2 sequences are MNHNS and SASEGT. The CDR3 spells CASTHYQGKGEAFF. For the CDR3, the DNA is TGTGCCAGCACCCACTACCAGGGGAAGGGTGAAGCTTTCTTT.

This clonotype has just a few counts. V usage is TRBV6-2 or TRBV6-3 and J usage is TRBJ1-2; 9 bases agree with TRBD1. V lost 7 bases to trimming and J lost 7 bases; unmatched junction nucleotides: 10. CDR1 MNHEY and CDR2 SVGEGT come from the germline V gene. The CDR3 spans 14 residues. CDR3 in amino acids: CASTPDRGKGGYTF. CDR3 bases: TGTGCCAGCACCCCGGACAGGGGTAAGGGTGGCTACACCTTC.

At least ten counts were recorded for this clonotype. In DNA form, the CDR3 reads TGCGCCAGCAGTGAGAGGGACAGCGCGAACACTGAAGCTTTCTTT. Its translation: CASSERDSANTEAFF. V and J are TRBV10-2 and TRBJ1-1; 7 bases are a match to TRBD1. Germline CDR1 and CDR2: WSHSY and SAAADI. This CDR3 region has 15 residues. Trimming at V came to 2 bases and at J to 1 base, leaving 4 bases not matched to a gene.

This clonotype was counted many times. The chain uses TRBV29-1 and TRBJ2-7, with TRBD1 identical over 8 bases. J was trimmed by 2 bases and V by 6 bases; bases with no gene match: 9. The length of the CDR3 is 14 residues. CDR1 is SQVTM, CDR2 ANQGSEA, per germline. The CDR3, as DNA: TGCAGCGTACGGGACAGGTCAAGGACCTACGAGCAGTACTTC. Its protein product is CSVRDRSRTYEQYF.

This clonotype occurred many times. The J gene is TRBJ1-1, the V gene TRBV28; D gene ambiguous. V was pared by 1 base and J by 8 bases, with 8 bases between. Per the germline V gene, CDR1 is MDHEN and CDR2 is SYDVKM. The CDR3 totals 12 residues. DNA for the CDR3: TGTGCCAGCAGTTTATCAAGGGAAGAAGCTTTCTTT. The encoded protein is CASSLSREEAFF.

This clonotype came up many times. CDR3 amino acids: CASSPPWGEAEAFF. The CDR3 DNA reads TGTGCCAGCTCACCACCGTGGGGAGAAGCTGAAGCTTTCTTT. The chain carries TRBV18 and TRBJ1-1; D ambiguous. This CDR3 is built from 14 residues. Germline V gene data show CDR1 as KGHSH and CDR2 as LQKENI. V shed 0 bases and J shed 6 bases, with 11 bases lying between them.

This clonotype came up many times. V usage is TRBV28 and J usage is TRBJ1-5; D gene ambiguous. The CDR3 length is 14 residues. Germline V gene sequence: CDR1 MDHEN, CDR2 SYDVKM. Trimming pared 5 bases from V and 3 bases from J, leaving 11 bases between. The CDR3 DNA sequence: TGTGCCAGCAGTAGATTGGTTATCAATCAGCCCCAGCATTTT. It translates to CASSRLVINQPQHF.

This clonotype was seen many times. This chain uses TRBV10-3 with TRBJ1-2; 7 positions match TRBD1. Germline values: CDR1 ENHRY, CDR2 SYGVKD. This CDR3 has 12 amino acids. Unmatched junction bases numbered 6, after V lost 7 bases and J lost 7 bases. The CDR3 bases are TGTGCCATCACCCCGACAGGGACTGGCTACACCTTC. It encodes CAITPTGTGYTF.

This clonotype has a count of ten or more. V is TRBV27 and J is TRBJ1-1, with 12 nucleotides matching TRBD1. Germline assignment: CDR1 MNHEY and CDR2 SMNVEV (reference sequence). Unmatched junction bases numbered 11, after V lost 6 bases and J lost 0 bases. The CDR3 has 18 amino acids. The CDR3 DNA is TGTGCCAGCAGAGGGACAGGGGGCGAGTTTCGGATGAACACTGAAGCTTTCTTT. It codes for CASRGTGGEFRMNTEAFF.

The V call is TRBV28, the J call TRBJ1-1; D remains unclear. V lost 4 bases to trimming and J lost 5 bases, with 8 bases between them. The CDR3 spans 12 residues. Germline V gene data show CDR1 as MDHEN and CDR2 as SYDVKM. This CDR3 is CASSSLETEAFF. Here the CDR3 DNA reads TGTGCCAGCAGTTCCCTGGAAACTGAAGCTTTCTTT.

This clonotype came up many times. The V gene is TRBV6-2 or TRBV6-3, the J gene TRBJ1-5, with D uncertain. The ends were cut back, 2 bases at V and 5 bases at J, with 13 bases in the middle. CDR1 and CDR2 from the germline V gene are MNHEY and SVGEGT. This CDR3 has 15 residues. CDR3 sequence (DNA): TGTGCCAGCAGTTACCCCACACTGGGAGATCAGCCCCAGCATTTT. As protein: CASSYPTLGDQPQHF.